These 16 T cell receptor beta chains were sequenced from one sample in a study of blood T cell repertoires in COVID-19. Here immunoSEQ multiplex PCR was the method, and the copy in TCRdb shows in-frame clones only, minus some. This table holds a few hundred thousand clones, 87% found once. The sequenced sample was PBMCs or T cells enriched from blood (not recorded which). All receptors derive from a woman aged 25 to 45 who had recovered from COVID-19.

On this clone itself: The same CDR3 is also encoded by other DNA sequences in this sample. This rearrangement joins TRBV7-2 to TRBJ2-2, with TRBD2 as a possible D gene (5 bases). The CDR3 sequence is 14 residues long. Trimming left V 3 bases short and J 3 bases short, with 8 bases between. Germline V CDR1 and CDR2: SGHTA, FQGNSA. The CDR3 DNA sequence: TGTGCCAGCAGCTTGGCGGGCGACACCGGGGAGCTGTTTTTT. Its protein product is CASSLAGDTGELFF.

V gene TRBV11-2 combines with J gene TRBJ1-6; TRBD1 agrees at 8 bases. The CDR3 is made up of 14 amino acids. The germline V gene has CDR1 SGHAT and CDR2 FQNNGV. J lost 10 bases, V lost 4 bases, and 6 bases had no gene match. The CDR3 nucleotides read TGTGCCAGCAGCTCGGACAGGGTGTACTCACCCCTCCACTTT. This encodes CASSSDRVYSPLHF.

The chain carries TRBV19 and TRBJ1-3; D remains unclear. Trimming pared 5 bases from V and 0 bases from J, leaving 2 bases between. The CDR3 has 12 residues. CDR1 and CDR2 (germline): LNHDA, SQIVND (reference sequence). The CDR3 DNA is TGTGCCAGTAGTCTCTCTGGAAACACCATATATTTT. Translated, it gives CASSLSGNTIYF.

The chain employs TRBV7-9 and TRBJ2-7, with TRBD2 matching 12 bases. Germline loops: CDR1 SEHNR, CDR2 FQNEAQ (reference sequence). CDR3 size: 18 residues. The V gene end was trimmed by 5 bases and the J gene end by 5 bases; junction bases not matched to a gene: 16. The CDR3 nucleotides are TGTGCCAGCAGCCCCCCTAGGGGGTCTAGCGGGAGGGCCAACGAGCAGTACTTC. Translated: CASSPPRGSSGRANEQYF.

V usage is TRBV29-1 and J usage is TRBJ2-1; 11 bases line up with TRBD2. V was pared by 6 bases and J by 3 bases, with 4 bases of the junction left unmatched. Germline V gives CDR1 SQVTM, CDR2 ANQGSEA. CDR3 size: 14 residues. The CDR3: CSVPTSGSYNEQFF. DNA for the CDR3: TGCAGCGTCCCCACTAGCGGGAGCTACAATGAGCAGTTCTTC.

This clone was seen a single time. As DNA, the CDR3 is TGTGCCACCAGTCCCCGAGGGACTAGTTACGAGCAGTACTTC. Amino acid sequence: CATSPRGTSYEQYF. The chain links TRBV24-1 to TRBJ2-7, with 8 bases fitting TRBD2. V was pared by 6 bases and J by 4 bases, with 7 bases of the junction left unmatched. The CDR3 has 14 amino acids. Germline-derived CDR1 and CDR2 are KGHDR and SFDVKD.

The V and J genes are TRBV3-1 (or the pseudogene TRBV3-2) and TRBJ1-1; 8 nucleotides agree with TRBD1. The length of the CDR3 is 14 residues. The V and J ends lost 1 base and 8 bases, in that order; junction bases with no gene match: 6. Per the germline V gene, CDR1 is LGHDT and CDR2 is YNNKEL (reference sequence). CDR3 DNA sequence: TGTGCCAGCAGCCAAGTTCAGACAGGGGAAGAAGCTTTCTTT. This encodes CASSQVQTGEEAFF.

The CDR3 is CATSSPRTGRKGTEAFF. CDR3 DNA sequence: TGTGCCACCAGCAGCCCAAGGACAGGGAGAAAGGGAACTGAAGCTTTCTTT. The chain links TRBV15 to TRBJ1-1; 8 bases match TRBD1. This CDR3 comprises 17 residues. With V trimmed by 3 bases and J by 5 bases, 14 bases remained unmatched. The germline CDR1 and CDR2 sequences are LNHNV and YYDKDF (reference sequence).

This sequence joins TRBV3-1 (or the pseudogene TRBV3-2) and TRBJ1-2; possible D gene TRBD1, 5 bases. CDR3 length equals 13 residues. Germline loops: CDR1 LGHDT, CDR2 YNNKEL (reference sequence). V shed 8 bases and J shed 3 bases, with 13 bases lying between them. In nucleotides, the CDR3 is TGTGCCAGCGGGCAAGGGGCACACTATGGCTACACCTTC. Amino acid sequence: CASGQGAHYGYTF.

The chain combines TRBV2 with TRBJ1-5, with TRBD1 matching over 8 bases. With V trimmed by 8 bases and J by 0 bases, 9 bases remained unmatched. The V gene's germline CDR1 is SNHLY and CDR2 FYNNEI. The CDR3 totals 16 residues. CDR3 amino acids: CASGGTGGFSNQPQHF. CDR3 bases: TGTGCCAGCGGAGGGACAGGAGGATTTAGCAATCAGCCCCAGCATTTT.

The chain links TRBV7-9 to TRBJ1-2; D ambiguous. CDR3 length equals 14 residues. The V and J ends lost 1 base and 3 bases respectively, with 9 bases between them. Germline CDR1 and CDR2: SEHNR and FQNEAQ (reference sequence). This chain's CDR3 is CASSLDGEDYGYTF. CDR3 nucleotides: TGTGCCAGCAGCTTAGATGGAGAAGACTATGGCTACACCTTC.

The gene calls are TRBV6-5 and TRBJ1-2; no reliable D call. With 0 bases removed from V and 4 bases from J, the gap between germline ends came to 6 bases. The CDR3 consists of 13 residues. The germline V gene has CDR1 MNHEY and CDR2 SVGAGI. CDR3 nucleotide sequence: TGTGCCAGCAGTTACTCCAGAGGCTATGGCTACACCTTC. This encodes CASSYSRGYGYTF.

V is TRBV28 and J is TRBJ1-1; D uncertain. CDR1 and CDR2 (germline): MDHEN, SYDVKM. There are 16 residues in the CDR3. V was pared by 2 bases and J by 4 bases, with 17 bases between. The CDR3, as DNA: TGTGCCAGCAGTTTAACCGTTTGGGCCTCAGGCACTGAAGCTTTCTTT. This codes for CASSLTVWASGTEAFF.

The chain links TRBV5-1 to TRBJ2-1, with TRBD2 identical over 11 bases. The CDR3 spans 17 residues. V trimming: 3 bases; J trimming: 6 bases; junction bases outside the gene matches: 11. Germline assignment: CDR1 SGHRS and CDR2 YFSETQ. The CDR3 loop is CASSWGTSGSKSNEQFF. CDR3 DNA: TGCGCCAGCAGCTGGGGGACTAGCGGCTCAAAGAGCAATGAGCAGTTCTTC.

V and J are TRBV19 and TRBJ1-1, with TRBD1 identical over 7 bases. J lost 0 bases, V lost 9 bases, and 10 bases had no gene match. The CDR3 length is 15 residues. Germline V gene lookup returns CDR1 LNHDA and CDR2 SQIVND (reference sequence). As DNA, the CDR3 is TGTGCCAGCCTGGACAGGTTCGTGTTGAACACTGAAGCTTTCTTT. Encoded protein: CASLDRFVLNTEAFF.

The chain recombines TRBV6-1 with TRBJ1-1; D not certain. V was clipped by 3 bases and J by 7 bases, with 18 bases between them. The germline gives CDR1 MNHNS, CDR2 SASEGT. The CDR3 runs to 15 residues. CDR3 residues: CASSDLYRAGSEAFF. The CDR3 region has the DNA TGTGCCAGCAGTGATCTATACCGGGCGGGTAGTGAAGCTTTCTTT.